This T cell receptor beta chain stems from a study of blood T cell repertoires in COVID-19. Turning to the study itself: COVID-19 samples, acute and convalescent, were from the United States, Italy and Spain. From T cells, B-cell-depleted T cells, or PBMCs came the material, which was cDNA or gDNA.

The CDR3 consists of 13 residues. V lost 2 bases to trimming and J lost 8 bases, with 12 bases between them. Germline assignment: CDR1 WNHNN and CDR2 SYGVQD (reference sequence). Profiling relied on immunoSEQ multiplex PCR, and the TCRdb table lists in-frame clones only, not all of them. The table shows approximately 140,000 clones, with about 87% occurring only once. This chain uses TRBV10-1 with TRBJ1-1; tentative D call: TRBD1 (6 bases). Sequenced material: peripheral blood. The TCR was taken from a human donor with COVID-19, enrolled during active disease. The donor label of this sample is uncertain. As DNA, the CDR3 is TGCGCCAGCAGTGAGGGGGGCCGCCAAGAAGCTTTCTTT. Translated: CASSEGGRQEAFF.